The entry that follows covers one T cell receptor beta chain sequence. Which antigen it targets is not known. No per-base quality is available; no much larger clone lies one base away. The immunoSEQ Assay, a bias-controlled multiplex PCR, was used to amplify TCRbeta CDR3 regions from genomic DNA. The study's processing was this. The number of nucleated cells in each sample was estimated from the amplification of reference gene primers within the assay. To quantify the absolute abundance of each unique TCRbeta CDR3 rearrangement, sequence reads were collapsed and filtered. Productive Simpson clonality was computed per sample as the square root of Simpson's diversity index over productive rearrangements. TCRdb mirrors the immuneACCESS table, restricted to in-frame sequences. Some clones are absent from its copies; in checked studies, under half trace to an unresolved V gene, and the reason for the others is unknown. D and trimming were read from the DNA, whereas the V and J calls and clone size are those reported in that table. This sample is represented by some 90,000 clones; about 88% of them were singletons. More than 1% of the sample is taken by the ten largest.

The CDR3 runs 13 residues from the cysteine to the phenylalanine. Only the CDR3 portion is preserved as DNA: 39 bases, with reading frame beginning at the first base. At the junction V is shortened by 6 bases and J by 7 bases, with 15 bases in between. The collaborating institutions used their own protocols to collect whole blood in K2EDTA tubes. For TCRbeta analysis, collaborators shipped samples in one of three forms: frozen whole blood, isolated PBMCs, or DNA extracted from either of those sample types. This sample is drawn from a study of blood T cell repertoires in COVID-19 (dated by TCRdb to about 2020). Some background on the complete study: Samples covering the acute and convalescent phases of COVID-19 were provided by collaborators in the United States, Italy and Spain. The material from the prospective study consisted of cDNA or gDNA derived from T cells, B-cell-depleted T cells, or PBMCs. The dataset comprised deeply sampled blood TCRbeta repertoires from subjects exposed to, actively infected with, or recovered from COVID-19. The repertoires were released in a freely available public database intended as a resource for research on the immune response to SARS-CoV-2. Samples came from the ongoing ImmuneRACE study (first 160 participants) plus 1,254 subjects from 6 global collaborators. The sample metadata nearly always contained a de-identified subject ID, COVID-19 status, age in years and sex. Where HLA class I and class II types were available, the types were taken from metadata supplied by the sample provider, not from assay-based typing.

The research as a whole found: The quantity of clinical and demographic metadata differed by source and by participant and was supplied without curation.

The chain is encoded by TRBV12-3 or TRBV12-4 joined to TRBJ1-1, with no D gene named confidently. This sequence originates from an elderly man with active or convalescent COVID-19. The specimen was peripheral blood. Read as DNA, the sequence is TGTGCCAGCAGACCGAGGTTGGCCGGTGAAGCTTTCTTT. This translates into CASRPRLAGEAFF.